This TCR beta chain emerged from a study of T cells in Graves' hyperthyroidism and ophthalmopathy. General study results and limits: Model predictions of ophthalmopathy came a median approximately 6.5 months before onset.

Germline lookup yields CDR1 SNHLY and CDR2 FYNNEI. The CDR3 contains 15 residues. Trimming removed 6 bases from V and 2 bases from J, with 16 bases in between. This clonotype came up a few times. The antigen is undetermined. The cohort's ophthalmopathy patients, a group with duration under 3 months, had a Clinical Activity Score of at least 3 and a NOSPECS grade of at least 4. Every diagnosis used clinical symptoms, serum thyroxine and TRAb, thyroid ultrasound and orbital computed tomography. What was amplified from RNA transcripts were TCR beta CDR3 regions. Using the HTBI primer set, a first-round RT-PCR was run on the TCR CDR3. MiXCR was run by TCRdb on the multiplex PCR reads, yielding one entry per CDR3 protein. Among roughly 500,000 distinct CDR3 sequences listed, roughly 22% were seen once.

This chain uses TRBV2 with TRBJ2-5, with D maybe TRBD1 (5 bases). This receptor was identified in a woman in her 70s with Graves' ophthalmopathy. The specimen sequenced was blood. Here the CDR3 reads CASSPGHRKQETQYF. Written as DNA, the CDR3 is TGTGCCAGCAGCCCCGGACACCGGAAGCAAGAGACCCAGTACTTC.